Listed here is a single T cell receptor beta chain. What it binds is unknown. TCRdb re-called the 5' RACE reads and gives one entry per CDR3 protein, without DNA. The sample includes approximately 420,000 distinct CDR3 sequences. These data are taken from a study of monozygotic twins with inflammatory bowel disease. Study-level points and caveats: Whereas healthy co-twins had higher TCRbeta diversity (inverse Simpson), IBD patients had lower diversity.

The CDR3 is made up of 15 amino acids. Germline-derived CDR1 and CDR2 are SGHVS and FQNEAQ. The TCR sequence derives from a human donor with ulcerative colitis or Crohn's disease, or a healthy co-twin of an affected twin (not recorded which). The source material was blood. This chain joins TRBV7-8 and TRBJ2-1; no DNA is available, so the TRBD2 call from TCRdb remains unchecked. CDR3 residues: CASSLGGRAMFEQFF.